Shown below are 17 T cell receptor beta chains from a single sample sequenced in a study of T-cell reconstitution after alpha-beta-depleted transplantation in children. Unique molecular identifiers featured in how the TCRbeta library was prepared. TCRdb fed the PCR reads into MiXCR, producing one record per CDR3 protein. The data contain some 200,000 distinct CDR3 sequences, 9.5% to 13% of them singletons. The sample here was PBMCs, taken before TCRalphabeta/CD19-depleted stem cell transplant. These receptors all stem from a child younger than two with acute myeloid leukemia, due to receive a stem cell transplant.

This clonotype was seen many times. The V gene is TRBV20-1, the J gene TRBJ2-2; weak D call: TRBD1 (6 bases). Trimming cost V 0 bases and J 2 bases, with 16 bases left between them. The germline V gene has CDR1 DFQATT and CDR2 SNEGSKA (reference sequence). The CDR3 loop spans 17 amino acids. The DNA of the CDR3 is TGCAGTGCTAGAGATCTTGGTTTAGGGACAAACACCGGGGAGCTGTTTTTT. This translates into CSARDLGLGTNTGELFF.

This clonotype was observed at least ten times. V and J are TRBV5-1 and TRBJ1-3; 10 nucleotides align to TRBD1. The CDR3 has 15 residues. Germline lookup yields CDR1 SGHRS and CDR2 YFSETQ. Losses at the gene ends were 0 bases for V and 8 bases for J; bases not matched to a gene: 5. The CDR3 nucleotides read TGCGCCAGCAGCTTGGAGACAGGGGGCGCGGACACCATATATTTT. It encodes CASSLETGGADTIYF. Combining the CDR3 with reference TRBV5-1 and TRBJ1-3 gives the whole variable domain KAGVTQTPRYLIKTRGQQVTLSCSPISGHRSVSWYQQTPGQGLQFLFEYFSETQRNKGNFPGRFSGRQFSNSRSEMNVSTLELGDSALYLCASSLETGGADTIYFGEGSWLTVV.

This chain uses TRBV11-2 with TRBJ2-7; D perhaps matches TRBD1 (7 bases). The germline V gene has CDR1 SGHAT and CDR2 FQNNGV. V was trimmed by 5 bases and J by 1 base, leaving 21 bases between them. The CDR3 is 17 residues long. CDR3 DNA sequence: TGTGCCAGCAGCCGCCTATCGGGACAGACTAGATCCTACGAGCAGTACTTC. Protein: CASSRLSGQTRSYEQYF. Full variable domain (remainder filled in from reference TRBV11-2 and TRBJ2-7): EAGVAQSPRYKIIEKRQSVAFWCNPISGHATLYWYQQILGQGPKLLIQFQNNGVVDDSQLPKDRFSAERLKGVDSTLKIQPAKLEDSAVYLCASSRLSGQTRSYEQYFGPGTRLTVT.

In the case of this clonotype: A much larger clonotype is one base distant, so this may be a read error. This CDR3 is missing its conserved last phenylalanine or tryptophan, likely due to a read error. The V gene is TRBV6-1, the J gene TRBJ2-7; 7 bases line up with TRBD1. The V gene end was trimmed by 7 bases and the J gene end by 2 bases; junction bases not matched to a gene: 8. Germline lookup yields CDR1 MNHNS and CDR2 SASEGT. The CDR3 is 14 residues long. CDR3 sequence reads: CASTPWGQTYEQYS. Written as DNA, the CDR3 is TGTGCCAGCACTCCATGGGGACAGACCTACGAGCAGTACTCC.

This clonotype was observed a few times. The CDR3 loop is CSAPGRIAKNIQYF. CDR3 nucleotide sequence: TGCAGTGCTCCAGGGCGAATAGCCAAAAACATTCAGTACTTC. J is TRBJ2-4 and V is TRBV20-1, with D possibly matching TRBD1 (5 bases). The CDR3 totals 14 residues. Germline V gene lookup returns CDR1 DFQATT and CDR2 SNEGSKA (reference sequence). Trimming stripped 5 bases from V and 0 bases from J, with 11 bases between.

This clonotype was counted between two and nine times. The CDR3, as DNA: TGCGCCAGCAGCTTGGACCCGAGCTCCTACGAGCAGTACTTC. Amino acid sequence: CASSLDPSSYEQYF. The chain employs TRBV5-1 and TRBJ2-7; D unclear. Germline-derived CDR1 and CDR2 are SGHRS and YFSETQ. The ends were cut back, 0 bases at V and 0 bases at J, with 7 bases in the middle. The CDR3 is made up of 14 amino acids. The whole variable domain, remainder taken from reference TRBV5-1 and TRBJ2-7, is KAGVTQTPRYLIKTRGQQVTLSCSPISGHRSVSWYQQTPGQGLQFLFEYFSETQRNKGNFPGRFSGRQFSNSRSEMNVSTLELGDSALYLCASSLDPSSYEQYFGPGTRLTVT.

This clonotype was recorded at least ten times. CDR3 protein: CASSLAATDTQYF. The DNA for the CDR3 is TGTGCCAGCAGCTTAGCAGCCACAGATACGCAGTATTTT. The J gene is TRBJ2-3, the V gene TRBV7-9; unclear D gene. Germline assignment: CDR1 SEHNR and CDR2 FQNEAQ (reference sequence). V gave up 0 bases and J gave up 2 bases, with 3 bases separating them. There are 13 residues in the CDR3.

This clonotype was found many times. J is TRBJ2-1 and V is TRBV20-1; no firm D call. V was pared by 6 bases and J by 6 bases, with 6 bases between. CDR3 size: 10 residues. Germline CDR1 and CDR2: DFQATT and SNEGSKA (reference sequence). The CDR3 nucleotides read TGCAGTGCAACCCGCAATGAGCAGTTCTTC. This encodes CSATRNEQFF.

This clonotype was recorded at least ten times. The chain is built from TRBV4-3 and TRBJ2-3; D remains ambiguous. V lost 0 bases, J lost 2 bases, and 12 bases lay in between. Germline V CDR1 and CDR2: LGHNA, YSLEER. CDR3 length: 16 amino acids. CDR3 nucleotide sequence: TGCGCCAGCAGCCAAGAATTTGGTCTCAACACAGATACGCAGTATTTT. Encoded protein: CASSQEFGLNTDTQYF.

In regard to this clonotype: Just one base apart from a much larger clone, this may be a read error. The chain employs TRBV7-2 and TRBJ2-1; 10 nucleotides line up with TRBD1. V was pared by 8 bases and J by 3 bases, with 10 bases of the junction left unmatched. This CDR3 spans 16 amino acids. The germline CDR1 and CDR2 sequences are SGHTA and FQGNSA. The CDR3 DNA reads as TGTGCCAGCTCCGCAGTAGGGACAGGGGACTACAATGAGCAGTTCTTC. Amino acids: CASSAVGTGDYNEQFF.

This clonotype was detected many times. The rearrangement links TRBV14 to TRBJ2-7; TRBD2 agrees at 8 bases. CDR1 and CDR2 (germline): SGHDN, FVKESK. After removal of 4 bases from V and 3 bases from J, the junction contained 8 bases not matched to a gene. This CDR3 is built from 15 residues. The CDR3 reads CASSPTSVALYEQYF. The DNA for the CDR3 is TGTGCCAGCAGCCCGACTAGCGTTGCCCTCTACGAGCAGTACTTC.

This clonotype was seen many times. CDR3 nucleotides: TGTGCCAGCAGCCTTTTGGGGGGGGAGAATCAGCCCCAGCATTTT. It translates to CASSLLGGENQPQHF. This sequence joins TRBV27 and TRBJ1-5, with D tentatively TRBD1 (5 bases). V was clipped by 6 bases and J by 4 bases, with 16 bases between them. Germline values: CDR1 MNHEY, CDR2 SMNVEV (reference sequence). This CDR3 has 15 residues.

Only a few counts were recorded for this clonotype. The V and J genes are TRBV20-1 and TRBJ2-1; the D is unclear. The V end was cut by 5 bases, the J end by 7 bases, with 9 bases between. CDR1 and CDR2 from the germline V gene are DFQATT and SNEGSKA (reference sequence). The CDR3 length is 11 residues. This CDR3 is CSAPHRNEQFF. CDR3 sequence (DNA): TGCAGTGCTCCCCATCGTAATGAGCAGTTCTTC.

The gene calls are TRBV11-3 and TRBJ2-7; D tentatively reads TRBD1 or TRBD2 (6 bases each). The CDR3 has 13 amino acids. Germline V lookup: CDR1 SGHNT, CDR2 YENEEA. Trimming shortened V by 8 bases and J by 6 bases, and 17 bases separated the two germline ends. In DNA, the CDR3 is TGTGCCAGCGGGGGGCCGTCAAGTCTCGAGCAGTACTTC. Its protein product is CASGGPSSLEQYF.

The chain has TRBV5-1 and TRBJ2-7, with 13 positions matching TRBD2. CDR3 length: 16 amino acids. Germline loops: CDR1 SGHRS, CDR2 YFSETQ. Germline trimming cut 0 bases from V and 3 bases from J; bases unmatched to any gene: 3. The CDR3 coding sequence is TGCGCCAGCAGCTTGGAGGGACTAGCGGGGAACTACGAGCAGTACTTC. Protein sequence: CASSLEGLAGNYEQYF. Full variable domain (rest looked up from reference TRBV5-1 and TRBJ2-7): KAGVTQTPRYLIKTRGQQVTLSCSPISGHRSVSWYQQTPGQGLQFLFEYFSETQRNKGNFPGRFSGRQFSNSRSEMNVSTLELGDSALYLCASSLEGLAGNYEQYFGPGTRLTVT.

The chain joins TRBV12-3 or TRBV12-4 to TRBJ2-1; tentatively, D is TRBD2 (6 bases). The CDR3 runs 14 residues. The V end lost 6 bases, the J end lost 9 bases, and 18 bases lay between the germline ends. CDR3 coding DNA: TGTGCCAGCAGCCGTCTCAGACTAGTGGGTGAGCAGTTCTTC. It specifies CASSRLRLVGEQFF.

This clonotype was counted many times. Here the CDR3 DNA reads TGTGCCCCTATGGTCCATGGCTACACCTTC. The encoded protein is CAPMVHGYTF. The V and J genes are TRBV6-6 and TRBJ1-2; D call uncertain. The germline V gene encodes CDR1 MNHNY and CDR2 SVGAGI (reference sequence). CDR3 length: 10 amino acids. V shed 11 bases and J shed 6 bases, with 10 bases lying between them.